The 25 T cell receptor beta chains below all came from one sample that was sequenced in a study of early T cells in non-severe SARS-CoV-2 infection. TCRdb reanalysed the 5' RACE reads using MiXCR and keeps one entry per CDR3 protein. The sample has over 95,000 distinct CDR3 sequences; roughly 15% are singletons. The material sequenced was whole blood. The receptors were sampled from an adult who was a healthcare worker with PCR-confirmed SARS-CoV-2 infection or an uninfected control (not recorded which).

This clonotype has only a few counts. The J gene is TRBJ1-2, the V gene TRBV12-3 or TRBV12-4; tentatively, D is TRBD1 (5 bases). The CDR3 spans 14 residues. Trimming removed 4 bases from V and 5 bases from J, with 14 bases in between. CDR3: CASSSATVGYGYTF. CDR3 DNA: TGTGCCAGCAGTTCGGCGACAGTTGGGTATGGCTACACCTTC.

This clonotype was picked up a small number of times. The J gene is TRBJ2-5, the V gene TRBV7-2; perhaps TRBD1 as D (6 bases). Trimming removed 5 bases at V and 5 bases at J, with 18 bases between. The CDR3 loop spans 15 amino acids. Per the germline V gene, CDR1 is SGHTA and CDR2 is FQGNSA. This CDR3 reads CASSKDSHSRETQYF. DNA of the CDR3: TGTGCCAGCAGCAAGGACAGTCACTCGAGGGAGACCCAGTACTTC.

This sequence joins TRBV12-3 or TRBV12-4 and TRBJ2-1; 7 nucleotides agree with TRBD2. The CDR3 has 17 amino acids. The V segment lost 2 bases and the J segment 7 bases; nucleotides outside the gene matches: 14. CDR3 in amino acids: CASSLIPGSGDRNEQFF. The CDR3 DNA reads TGTGCCAGCAGTTTAATCCCGGGGAGCGGGGATAGGAATGAGCAGTTCTTC.

J is TRBJ1-6 and V is TRBV2; possible D gene TRBD1, 6 bases. CDR1 is SNHLY, CDR2 FYNNEI, per germline. The CDR3 contains 14 residues. The V end lost 3 bases, the J end lost 4 bases, and 7 bases lay between the germline ends. The CDR3 region has the DNA TGTGCCAGCAGTGAGGGGGCGTATAATTCACCCCTCCACTTT. Translation: CASSEGAYNSPLHF.

In its sample, this clonotype was seen many times. The rearrangement joins TRBV19 to TRBJ2-5; 7 bases agree with TRBD2. V was clipped by 6 bases and J by 4 bases; unmatched bases: 5. The CDR3 spans 13 residues. Germline assignment: CDR1 LNHDA and CDR2 SQIVND (reference sequence). DNA of the CDR3: TGTGCCAGTAGGTCGGGGGGAGGAGAGACCCAGTACTTC. Translation gives CASRSGGGETQYF. Full variable domain (rest looked up from reference TRBV19 and TRBJ2-5): DGGITQSPKYLFRKEGQNVTLSCEQNLNHDAMYWYRQDPGQGLRLIYYSQIVNDFQKGDIAEGYSVSREKKESFPLTVTSAQKNPTAFYLCASRSGGGETQYFGPGTRLLVL.

This clonotype showed up many times. This chain uses TRBV10-2 with TRBJ2-5; 7 bases match TRBD1. CDR1 WSHSY and CDR2 SAAADI come from the germline V gene. The CDR3 loop spans 16 amino acids. V dropped 6 bases and J dropped 4; count of bases not matched to a gene: 14. CDR3 sequence reads: CASRQTRDSVSETQYF. The CDR3 nucleotides read TGCGCCAGCAGACAAACCCGGGACAGTGTTTCAGAGACCCAGTACTTC.

The rearrangement joins TRBV14 to TRBJ1-2, with 9 bases aligning to TRBD1. J lost 6 bases, V lost 4 bases, and 9 bases had no gene match. Germline assignment: CDR1 SGHDN and CDR2 FVKESK. CDR3 length: 15 residues. CDR3 in amino acids: CASSLLPWTGDGYTF. The CDR3 DNA reads TGTGCCAGCAGCCTACTACCGTGGACAGGGGATGGCTACACCTTC.

This clonotype appeared a few times. This chain links TRBV5-1 with TRBJ1-1, with unresolved D. Between the trimmed V and J ends, which lost 4 bases and 6 bases, there was a span of 16 bases. The CDR3 sequence is 14 residues long. The germline gives CDR1 SGHRS, CDR2 YFSETQ. The CDR3 region has the DNA TGCGCCAGCAGCGCCGCGGAATTGACTTCTGAAGCTTTCTTT. Amino acid sequence: CASSAAELTSEAFF.

In its sample, this clonotype was seen a few times. The chain is built from TRBV7-2 and TRBJ1-1; D is perhaps TRBD1 (5 bases). Germline CDR1 is SGHTA and CDR2 is FQGNSA. CDR3 length: 14 residues. Trimming left V 5 bases short and J 4 bases short, with 14 bases between. CDR3 in DNA: TGTGCCAGCAGCCGAGGGACGTTAGGCACTGAAGCTTTCTTT. It codes for CASSRGTLGTEAFF.

This clonotype was seen a few times. The chain combines TRBV5-6 with TRBJ2-7, with D hard to call. The CDR3 spans 14 residues. Trimming took off 0 bases at V and 6 bases at J, with 13 bases between the two ends. Germline CDR1 and CDR2: SGHDT and YYEEEE. The CDR3 region has the DNA TGTGCCAGCAGCTTGGCATATGGACCCGGCGAGCAGTACTTC. It yields the protein CASSLAYGPGEQYF. The whole variable domain, remainder taken from reference TRBV5-6 and TRBJ2-7, is DAGVTQSPTHLIKTRGQQVTLRCSPKSGHDTVSWYQQALGQGPQFIFQYYEEEERQRGNFPDRFSGHQFPNYSSELNVNALLLGDSALYLCASSLAYGPGEQYFGPGTRLTVT.

This clonotype has only a few counts. The chain joins TRBV2 to TRBJ2-2; unclear D gene. The CDR3 is 14 amino acids. Germline V gene lookup returns CDR1 SNHLY and CDR2 FYNNEI. The V end lost 7 bases, the J end lost 1 base, and 10 bases lay between the germline ends. The CDR3 here is CASIRTENTGELFF. CDR3 nucleotide sequence: TGTGCCAGCATCCGGACGGAGAACACCGGGGAGCTGTTTTTT.

This clonotype showed up many times. The chain combines TRBV20-1 with TRBJ1-5, with TRBD1 identical over 10 bases. The ends lost 6 bases at V and 5 bases at J; junction bases unmatched: 4. The CDR3 covers 13 residues. Germline lookup yields CDR1 DFQATT and CDR2 SNEGSKA (reference sequence). The CDR3 spells CSAGTGAYQPQHF. The DNA for the CDR3 is TGCAGTGCCGGGACAGGGGCCTATCAGCCCCAGCATTTT.

This clonotype was detected only a few times. The chain combines TRBV20-1 with TRBJ2-7; 8 bases are shared with TRBD1. From germline, CDR1 is DFQATT and CDR2 SNEGSKA (reference sequence). This CDR3 has 14 amino acids. V shed 5 bases and J 1 base; nucleotides not matched to a gene: 7. The CDR3 coding sequence is TGCAGTGCTCGAGGACAGGGAATATCCTACGAGCAGTACTTC. Residues: CSARGQGISYEQYF.

The rearrangement joins TRBV19 to TRBJ2-5, with D hard to call. From germline, CDR1 is LNHDA and CDR2 SQIVND (reference sequence). CDR3 length equals 13 residues. V lost 5 bases and J 7 bases, leaving 14 bases between the germline ends. CDR3 protein: CASSALPDGTQYF. The DNA for the CDR3 is TGTGCCAGTAGTGCACTGCCGGATGGGACCCAGTACTTC.

This clonotype appeared a few times. This rearrangement joins TRBV19 to TRBJ1-2; D is uncertain. V was clipped by 3 bases and J by 1 base, with 9 bases between them. The CDR3 is made up of 14 amino acids. Germline CDR1 is LNHDA and CDR2 is SQIVND (reference sequence). The CDR3 sequence is CASSILGSNYGYTF. In DNA form, the CDR3 reads TGTGCCAGTAGTATCCTCGGCAGTAACTATGGCTACACCTTC.

This chain joins TRBV5-1 and TRBJ2-7; 8 bases map to TRBD1. V was pared by 3 bases and J by 7 bases, with 15 bases of the junction left unmatched. This CDR3 comprises 16 residues. CDR1 and CDR2 from the germline V gene are SGHRS and YFSETQ. The CDR3, as DNA: TGCGCCAGCAGCTCGCTAACCGGACAGGGTGGTGCGGAGCAGTACTTC. This sequence encodes CASSSLTGQGGAEQYF.

This rearrangement joins TRBV5-4 to TRBJ2-7, with 10 nucleotides matching TRBD1. The CDR3 is made up of 14 amino acids. The J segment lost 8 bases and the V segment lost 3 bases, leaving 8 bases of the junction unmatched. CDR1 is SGHNT, CDR2 YYREEE, per germline (reference sequence). The CDR3 here is CASSSRDRGVKQYF. The CDR3 coding sequence is TGTGCCAGCAGCTCCCGGGACAGGGGCGTCAAGCAGTACTTC. The full variable domain, rest sourced from reference TRBV5-4 and TRBJ2-7, is ETGVTQSPTHLIKTRGQQVTLRCSSQSGHNTVSWYQQALGQGPQFIFQYYREEENGRGNFPPRFSGLQFPNYSSELNVNALELDDSALYLCASSSRDRGVKQYFGPGTRLTVT.

The J gene is TRBJ2-2, the V gene TRBV28; 7 bases agree with TRBD1. The length of the CDR3 is 14 residues. Germline lookup yields CDR1 MDHEN and CDR2 SYDVKM. The trim removed 5 bases at V and 1 base at J, leaving 1 base unmatched. In DNA, the CDR3 is TGTGCCAGCAGTCGGACAGGGAACACCGGGGAGCTGTTTTTT. Its protein is CASSRTGNTGELFF.

This clonotype was counted ten times or more. The J gene is TRBJ2-2, the V gene TRBV5-5, with TRBD2 matching over 11 bases. Germline values: CDR1 SGHKS, CDR2 YYEKEE (reference sequence). The CDR3 consists of 17 residues. The junction had 6 bases not matched to a gene; V was cut back by 5 bases and J by 0 bases. The CDR3 sequence: CASRLAGGFANTGELFF. CDR3 DNA: TGTGCCAGCAGGCTAGCGGGGGGTTTCGCGAACACCGGGGAGCTGTTTTTT.

This clonotype was recorded many times. The chain is built from TRBV3-1 and TRBJ1-6; 8 bases are a match to TRBD1. V was clipped by 3 bases and J by 3 bases; unmatched bases: 7. Germline CDR1 reads LGHDT; CDR2 reads YNNKEL (reference sequence). The CDR3 covers 17 residues. The CDR3 DNA reads as TGTGCCAGCAGCCATTGGACAGGGAGAGACTATAATTCACCCCTCCACTTT. Protein: CASSHWTGRDYNSPLHF.

This clonotype occurred many times. The chain uses TRBV12-3 or TRBV12-4 and TRBJ2-7; 7 nucleotides align to TRBD1. This CDR3 is 16 amino acids long. The V segment lost 5 bases and the J segment 3 bases; nucleotides outside the gene matches: 13. The CDR3: CASSPRDRDSRYEQYF. The CDR3 region has the DNA TGTGCCAGCAGTCCCCGAGATAGGGACAGCCGCTACGAGCAGTACTTC.

This clonotype occurred a few times. The chain combines TRBV11-2 with TRBJ2-7, with 12 nucleotides matching TRBD2. This CDR3 has 15 residues. The germline CDR1 and CDR2 sequences are SGHAT and FQNNGV. V dropped 5 bases and J dropped 4; count of bases not matched to a gene: 6. This chain's CDR3 is CASSVRLAGDYEQYF. The CDR3 DNA is TGTGCCAGCAGCGTCCGACTAGCGGGAGATTACGAGCAGTACTTC.

This clonotype was counted ten times or more. The chain uses TRBV9 and TRBJ1-1; TRBD1 might be the D (5 bases). The CDR3 consists of 15 residues. V lost 0 bases and J 2 bases, leaving 11 bases between the germline ends. From germline, CDR1 is SGDLS and CDR2 YYNGEE. The CDR3 reads CASSVEWGRNTEAFF. Here the CDR3 DNA reads TGTGCCAGCAGCGTAGAATGGGGACGAAACACTGAAGCTTTCTTT.

This clonotype has a handful of counts. CDR3 DNA sequence: TGTGCCAGCAGCAGGGCCAGGAGCACAGATACGCAGTATTTT. Amino acid sequence: CASSRARSTDTQYF. The genes are TRBV6-6 and TRBJ2-3, with D perhaps matching TRBD1 (5 bases). CDR3 length: 14 amino acids. Per germline, CDR1 MNHNY and CDR2 SVGAGI (reference sequence). Trimming pared 6 bases from V and 0 bases from J, leaving 10 bases between.

This clonotype was seen ten or more times. The chain couples TRBV12-3 or TRBV12-4 to TRBJ1-2; D gene ambiguous. Trimming pared 1 base from V and 4 bases from J, leaving 10 bases between. CDR3 size: 14 residues. CDR3 bases: TGTGCCAGCAGTTTAGTGCAGGCCTCCTATGGCTACACCTTC. Its translation: CASSLVQASYGYTF.